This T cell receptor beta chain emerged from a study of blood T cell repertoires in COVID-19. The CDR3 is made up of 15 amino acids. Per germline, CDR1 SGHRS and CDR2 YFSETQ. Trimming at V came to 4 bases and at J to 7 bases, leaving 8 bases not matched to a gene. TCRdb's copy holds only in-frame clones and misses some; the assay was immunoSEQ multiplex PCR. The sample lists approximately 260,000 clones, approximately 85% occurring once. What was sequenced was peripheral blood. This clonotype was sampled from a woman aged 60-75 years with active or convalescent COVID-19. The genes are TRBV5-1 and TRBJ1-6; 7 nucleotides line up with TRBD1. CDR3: CASSPDRAGNSPLHF. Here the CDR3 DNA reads TGCGCCAGCAGCCCCGACAGGGCGGGCAATTCACCCCTCCACTTT.